This T cell receptor (beta chain) is from a study of T cells in Graves' hyperthyroidism and ophthalmopathy. Findings of the study overall: It was a median approximately 7.1 months before onset that the model predicted ophthalmopathy.

This clonotype was observed at least ten times. Its antigen is currently unknown. Amplification targeted TCR beta CDR3 regions from RNA transcripts. When the TCR CDR3 underwent first-round RT-PCR, the HTBI primer set was used. MiXCR was run by TCRdb on the multiplex PCR reads, yielding one entry per CDR3 protein. The table has approximately 360,000 distinct CDR3 sequences, 15% to 18% seen once. In germline, CDR1 is SNHLY, CDR2 FYNNEI. Trimming cost V 5 bases and J 6 bases; bases outside gene matches: 5. This CDR3 contains 13 residues. The V and J genes are TRBV2 and TRBJ2-5, with TRBD1 matching 8 bases. The receptor's source is a woman under 30 with Graves' hyperthyroidism that later progressed to Graves' ophthalmopathy. Sequencing used blood. Here the CDR3 DNA reads TGTGCCAGCAGTCTGGACAGGGCTAAGACCCAGTACTTC. This translates into CASSLDRAKTQYF.